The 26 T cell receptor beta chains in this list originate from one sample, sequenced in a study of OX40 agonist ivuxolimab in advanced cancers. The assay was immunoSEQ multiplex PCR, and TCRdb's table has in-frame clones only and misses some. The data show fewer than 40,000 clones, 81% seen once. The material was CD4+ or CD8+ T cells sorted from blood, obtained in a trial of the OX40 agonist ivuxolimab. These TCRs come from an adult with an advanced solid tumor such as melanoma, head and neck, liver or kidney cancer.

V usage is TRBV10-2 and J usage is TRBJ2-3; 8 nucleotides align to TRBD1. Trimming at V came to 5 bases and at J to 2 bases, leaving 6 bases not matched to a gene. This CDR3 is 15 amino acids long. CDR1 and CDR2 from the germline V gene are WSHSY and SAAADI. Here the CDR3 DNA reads TGCGCCAGCAGTCAGGGGACAGGAACCACAGATACGCAGTATTTT. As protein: CASSQGTGTTDTQYF.

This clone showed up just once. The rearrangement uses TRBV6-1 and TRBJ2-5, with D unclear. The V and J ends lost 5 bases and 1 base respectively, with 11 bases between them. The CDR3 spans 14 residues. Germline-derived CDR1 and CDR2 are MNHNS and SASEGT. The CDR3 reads CASSLRHSQETQYF. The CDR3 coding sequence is TGTGCCAGCAGTCTAAGACATTCCCAAGAGACCCAGTACTTC.

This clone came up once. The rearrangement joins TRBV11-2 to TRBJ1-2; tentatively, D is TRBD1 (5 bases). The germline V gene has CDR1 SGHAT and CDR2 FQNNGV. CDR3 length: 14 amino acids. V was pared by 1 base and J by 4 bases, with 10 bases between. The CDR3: CASSLVGEIYGYTF. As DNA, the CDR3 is TGTGCCAGCAGCTTAGTAGGGGAGATCTATGGCTACACCTTC.

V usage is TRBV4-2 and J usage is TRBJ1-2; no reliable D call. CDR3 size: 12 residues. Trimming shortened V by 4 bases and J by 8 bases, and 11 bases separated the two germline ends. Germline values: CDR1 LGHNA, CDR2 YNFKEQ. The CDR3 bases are TGTGCCAGCAGCCTGGACGAGGGAGGCTACACCTTC. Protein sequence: CASSLDEGGYTF.

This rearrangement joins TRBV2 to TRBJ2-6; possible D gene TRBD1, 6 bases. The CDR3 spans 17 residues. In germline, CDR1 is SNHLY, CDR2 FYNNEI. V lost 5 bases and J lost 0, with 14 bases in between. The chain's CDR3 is CASSSTGLSSGANVLTF. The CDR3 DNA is TGTGCCAGCAGTTCGACAGGCCTAAGCTCTGGGGCCAACGTCCTGACTTTC.

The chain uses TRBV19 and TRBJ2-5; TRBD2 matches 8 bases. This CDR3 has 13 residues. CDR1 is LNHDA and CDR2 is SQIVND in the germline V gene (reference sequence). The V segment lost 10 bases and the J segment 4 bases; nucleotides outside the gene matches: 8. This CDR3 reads CAIGAGEGETQYF. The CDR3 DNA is TGTGCCATTGGAGCGGGGGAGGGAGAGACCCAGTACTTC.

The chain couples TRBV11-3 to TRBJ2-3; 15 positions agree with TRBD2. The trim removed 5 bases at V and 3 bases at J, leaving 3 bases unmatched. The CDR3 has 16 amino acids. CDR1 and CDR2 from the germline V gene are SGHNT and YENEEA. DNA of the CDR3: TGTGCCAGCAGCCCGGGGACTAGCGGGAGGACAGATACGCAGTATTTT. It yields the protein CASSPGTSGRTDTQYF.

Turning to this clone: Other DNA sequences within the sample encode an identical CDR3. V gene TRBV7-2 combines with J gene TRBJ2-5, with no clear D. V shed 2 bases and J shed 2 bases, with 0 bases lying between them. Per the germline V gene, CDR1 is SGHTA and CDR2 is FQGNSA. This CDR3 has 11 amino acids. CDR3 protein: CASSLQETQYF. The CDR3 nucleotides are TGTGCCAGCAGCTTACAAGAGACCCAGTACTTC. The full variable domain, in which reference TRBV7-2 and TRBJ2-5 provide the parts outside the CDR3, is GAGVSQSPSNKVTEKGKDVELRCDPISGHTALYWYRQSLGQGLEFLIYFQGNSAPDKSGLPSDRFSAERTGGSVSTLTIQRTQQEDSAVYLCASSLQETQYFGPGTRLLVL.

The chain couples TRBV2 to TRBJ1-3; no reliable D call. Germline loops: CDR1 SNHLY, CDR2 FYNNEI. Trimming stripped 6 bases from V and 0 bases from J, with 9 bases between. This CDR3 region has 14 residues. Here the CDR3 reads CASRRINSGNTIYF. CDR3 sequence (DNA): TGTGCCAGCAGAAGGATCAACTCTGGAAACACCATATATTTT.

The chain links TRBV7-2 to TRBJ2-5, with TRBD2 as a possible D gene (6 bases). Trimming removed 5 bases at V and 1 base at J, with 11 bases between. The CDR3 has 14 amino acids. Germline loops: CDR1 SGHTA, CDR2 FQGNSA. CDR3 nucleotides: TGTGCCAGCAGCCCCACGGGAGTCCAAGAGACCCAGTACTTC. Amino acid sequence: CASSPTGVQETQYF.

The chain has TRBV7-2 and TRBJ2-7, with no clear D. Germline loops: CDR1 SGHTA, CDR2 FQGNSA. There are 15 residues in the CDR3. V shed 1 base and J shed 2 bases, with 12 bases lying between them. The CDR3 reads CASSLVRTPAYEQYF. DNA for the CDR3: TGTGCCAGCAGCTTAGTGAGAACGCCGGCCTACGAGCAGTACTTC.

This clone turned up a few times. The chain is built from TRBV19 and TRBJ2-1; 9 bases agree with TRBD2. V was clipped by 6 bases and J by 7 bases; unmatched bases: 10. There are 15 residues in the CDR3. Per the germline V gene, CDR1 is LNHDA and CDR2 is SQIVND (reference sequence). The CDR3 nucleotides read TGTGCCAGTAGCCCGGGGCGGAGCGGGAGGAATGAGCAGTTCTTC. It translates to CASSPGRSGRNEQFF.

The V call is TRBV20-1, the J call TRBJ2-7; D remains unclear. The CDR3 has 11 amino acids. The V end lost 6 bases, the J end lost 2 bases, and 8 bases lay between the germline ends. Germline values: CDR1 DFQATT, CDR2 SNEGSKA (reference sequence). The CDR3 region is CSAYRTYEQYF. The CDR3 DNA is TGCAGTGCGTATAGGACCTACGAGCAGTACTTC.

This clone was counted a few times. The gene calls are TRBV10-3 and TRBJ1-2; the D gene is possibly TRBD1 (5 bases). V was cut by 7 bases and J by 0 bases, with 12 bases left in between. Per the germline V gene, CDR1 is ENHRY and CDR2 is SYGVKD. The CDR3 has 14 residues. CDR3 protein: CAINPDRTNYGYTF. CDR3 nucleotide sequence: TGTGCCATCAATCCCGACAGAACTAACTATGGCTACACCTTC.

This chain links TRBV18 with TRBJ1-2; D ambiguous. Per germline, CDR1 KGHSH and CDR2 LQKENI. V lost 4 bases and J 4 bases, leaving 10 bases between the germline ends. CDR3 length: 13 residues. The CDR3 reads CASSLESSYGYTF. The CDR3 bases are TGTGCCAGCTCACTGGAGTCAAGCTATGGCTACACCTTC.

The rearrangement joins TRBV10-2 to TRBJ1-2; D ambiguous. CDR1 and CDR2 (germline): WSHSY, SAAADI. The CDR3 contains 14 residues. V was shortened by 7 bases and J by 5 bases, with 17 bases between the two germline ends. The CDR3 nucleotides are TGCGCCAGCACCGACGTAGTTGAACCTTATGGCTACACCTTC. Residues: CASTDVVEPYGYTF.

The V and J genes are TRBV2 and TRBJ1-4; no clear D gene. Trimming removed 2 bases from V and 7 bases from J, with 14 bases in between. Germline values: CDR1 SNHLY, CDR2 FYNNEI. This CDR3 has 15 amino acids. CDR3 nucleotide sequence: TGTGCCAGCAGTGAAAAATGGAACCCCTTTGAAAAACTGTTTTTT. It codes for CASSEKWNPFEKLFF.

The CDR3 region has the DNA TGTGCCAGCGGGGGACCGGTTTATGGCTACACCTTC. Protein sequence: CASGGPVYGYTF. V and J are TRBV6-1 and TRBJ1-2; TRBD1 is a possible D gene (5 bases). CDR1 MNHNS and CDR2 SASEGT come from the germline V gene. The CDR3 sequence is 12 residues long. Trimming left V 8 bases short and J 5 bases short, with 12 bases between.

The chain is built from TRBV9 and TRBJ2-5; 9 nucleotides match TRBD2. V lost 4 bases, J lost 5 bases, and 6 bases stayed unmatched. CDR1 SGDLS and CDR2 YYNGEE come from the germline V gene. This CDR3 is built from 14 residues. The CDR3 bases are TGTGCCAGCAGCCCGCGGGGGGGTGGGGAGACCCAGTACTTC. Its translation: CASSPRGGGETQYF.

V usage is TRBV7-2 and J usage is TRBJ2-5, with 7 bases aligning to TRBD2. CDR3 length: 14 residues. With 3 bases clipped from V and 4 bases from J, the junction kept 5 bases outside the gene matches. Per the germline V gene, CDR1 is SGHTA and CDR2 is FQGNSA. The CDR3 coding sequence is TGTGCCAGCAGCTTCCAGCGGGGTTTAGAGACCCAGTACTTC. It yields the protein CASSFQRGLETQYF.

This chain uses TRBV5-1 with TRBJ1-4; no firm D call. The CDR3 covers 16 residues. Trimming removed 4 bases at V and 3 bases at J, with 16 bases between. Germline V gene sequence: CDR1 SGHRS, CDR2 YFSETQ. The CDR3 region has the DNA TGCGCCAGCAGCCAAGATACATGGCGGTCTAATGAAAAACTGTTTTTT. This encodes CASSQDTWRSNEKLFF.

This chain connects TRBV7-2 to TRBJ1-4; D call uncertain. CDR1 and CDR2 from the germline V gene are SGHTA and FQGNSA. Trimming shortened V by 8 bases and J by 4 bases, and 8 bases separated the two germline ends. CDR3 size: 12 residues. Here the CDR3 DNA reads TGTGCCAGCCAGTCCTTTAATGAAAAACTGTTTTTT. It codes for CASQSFNEKLFF.

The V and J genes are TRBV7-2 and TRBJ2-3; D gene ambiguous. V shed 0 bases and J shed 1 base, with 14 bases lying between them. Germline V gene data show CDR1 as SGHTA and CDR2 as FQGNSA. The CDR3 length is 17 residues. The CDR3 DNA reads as TGTGCCAGCAGCTTAGCAAAGGGCTATGCGGGCACAGATACGCAGTATTTT. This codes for CASSLAKGYAGTDTQYF.

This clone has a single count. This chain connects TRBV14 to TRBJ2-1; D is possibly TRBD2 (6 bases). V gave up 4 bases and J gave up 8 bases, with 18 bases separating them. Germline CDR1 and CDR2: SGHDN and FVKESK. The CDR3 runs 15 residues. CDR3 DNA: TGTGCCAGCAGCCGAGAAAGTCGGGGGAGGCATGAGCAGTTCTTC. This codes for CASSRESRGRHEQFF.

This CDR3 is CASSELGPYNEQFF. CDR3 sequence (DNA): TGTGCCAGCAGTGAATTGGGTCCCTACAATGAGCAGTTCTTC. This chain uses TRBV2 with TRBJ2-1; no clear D gene. V gave up 2 bases and J gave up 2 bases, with 7 bases separating them. Germline-derived CDR1 and CDR2 are SNHLY and FYNNEI. This CDR3 spans 14 amino acids.

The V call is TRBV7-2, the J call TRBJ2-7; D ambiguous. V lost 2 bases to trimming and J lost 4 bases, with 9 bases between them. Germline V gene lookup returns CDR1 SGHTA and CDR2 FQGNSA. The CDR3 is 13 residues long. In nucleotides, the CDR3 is TGTGCCAGCAGCTTATACACCATTTACGAGCAGTACTTC. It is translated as CASSLYTIYEQYF. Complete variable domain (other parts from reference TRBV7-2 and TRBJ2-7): GAGVSQSPSNKVTEKGKDVELRCDPISGHTALYWYRQSLGQGLEFLIYFQGNSAPDKSGLPSDRFSAERTGGSVSTLTIQRTQQEDSAVYLCASSLYTIYEQYFGPGTRLTVT.